This record looks at one T cell receptor beta chain sequence and its context. As yet, its antigen is unknown. Genes and germline come from the mouse. Read sequence stops 1 residue before the CDR3 end, and the germline J gene provides the missing end. The data were taken from a study of tissue T cells after allogeneic stem cell transplantation. Study-wide points: Across patients, clones rarely overlapped, yet motif clusters were shared tissue-specifically.

Germline V gene data show CDR1 as NSHNY and CDR2 as SYGAGN. V shed 5 bases and J 4 bases; nucleotides not matched to a gene: 7. The CDR3 contains 14 residues. Only in-frame clones appear in the TCRdb table, and some are missing; sequencing was by immunoSEQ multiplex PCR. The repertoire holds roughly 51,000 clones, around 72% seen once, with around 0.5% in the top ten. The chain joins TRBV13-1 to TRBJ2-3; 7 nucleotides match TRBD2. Sequencing input: sorted cells pooled from one or two spleens. The clonotype originates from a pool of C57BL/6 mice in good health. CDR3: CASRRAGGPETLYF. Partial CDR3 DNA: TGTGCCAGCAGGAGGGCTGGGGGACCAGAAACGCTGTAT.